This TCR beta chain was found in a study of cytomegalovirus exposure and HLA in healthy donors. Study-wide context: A previous analysis identified more than 100 million unique TCR beta sequences derived from around 200 million T cells.

Vbeta (60) and Jbeta (13) primers were used in the PCR. Original handling: As a later analysis found, there were tens of millions of unique TCR beta chains, of which roughly 11 million were shared. TCRdb's copy holds only in-frame clones and misses some; the assay was immunoSEQ multiplex PCR. Clone size and V and J calls were adopted from that table, with D and trimming inferred from the DNA. The table counts 100,000 or so clones; about 0.59% lies in the top ten. The V end lost 0 bases, the J end lost 4 bases, and 10 bases lay between the germline ends. CDR3 length equals 14 residues. Germline CDR1 is SGHRS and CDR2 is YFSETQ. Donors sampled were nominally healthy, though unrecorded immune exposures were likely.

Sequenced input: PBMCs. The rearrangement uses TRBV5-1 and TRBJ2-5; no definite D call. The source of this sequence is a man in his forties or fifties in good health and CMV-seronegative. CDR3 region: CASSLAGVGETQYF. In DNA form, the CDR3 reads TGCGCCAGCAGCTTGGCCGGTGTTGGAGAGACCCAGTACTTC.